The 23 T cell receptor beta chains below all came from one sample that was sequenced in a study of blood T cells in healthy people across ages. Primed by a sample-barcoded 5' primer and a J-beta primer mix, a second PCR proceeded for 7 to 11 cycles. One entry per CDR3 protein, called by TCRdb with MiXCR from the 5' RACE reads. The data contain about 1.4 million distinct CDR3 sequences, approximately 59% of them seen just once; the ten biggest clones take up approximately 7%. The source material was blood. All receptors derive from a young man in good health.

The chain uses TRBV9 and TRBJ2-4; D is possibly TRBD1 (6 bases). Germline V lookup: CDR1 SGDLS, CDR2 YYNGEE. This CDR3 is 15 amino acids long. V lost 3 bases, J lost 7 bases, and 17 bases lay in between. CDR3 protein: CASSADLGAENIQYF. CDR3 DNA: TGTGCCAGCAGCGCAGATTTGGGGGCTGAGAACATTCAGTACTTC.

The V gene is TRBV28, the J gene TRBJ2-4, with D possibly matching TRBD2 (6 bases). Germline V gene sequence: CDR1 MDHEN, CDR2 SYDVKM. This CDR3 has 12 amino acids. Trimming took off 3 bases at V and 8 bases at J, with 8 bases between the two ends. The chain's CDR3 is CASSLREDIQYF. In DNA form, the CDR3 reads TGTGCCAGCAGTTTGCGGGAAGACATTCAGTACTTC.

V and J are TRBV3-1 and TRBJ1-1, with D hard to call. This CDR3 comprises 13 residues. V was trimmed by 4 bases and J by 8 bases, leaving 14 bases between them. Germline-derived CDR1 and CDR2 are LGHDT and YNNKEL (reference sequence). The CDR3 coding sequence is TGTGCCAGCAGCCTCCGTAGAGACTCCGAAGCTTTCTTT. Its protein is CASSLRRDSEAFF.

The rearrangement joins TRBV20-1 to TRBJ2-6, with D uncertain. Trimming shortened V by 1 base and J by 4 bases, and 8 bases separated the two germline ends. CDR1 and CDR2 (germline): DFQATT, SNEGSKA (reference sequence). CDR3 length: 14 amino acids. The CDR3 spells CSARGRAGANVLTF. CDR3 nucleotide sequence: TGCAGTGCTAGAGGAAGAGCCGGGGCCAACGTCCTGACTTTC.

The chain employs TRBV20-1 and TRBJ1-1; D is undetermined. Germline CDR1 DFQATT, CDR2 SNEGSKA (reference sequence). The length of the CDR3 is 13 residues. V gave up 6 bases and J gave up 4 bases, with 15 bases separating them. CDR3 sequence (DNA): TGCAGTGCAGGTGGAGTGTGGGGCACTGAAGCTTTCTTT. This codes for CSAGGVWGTEAFF.

The rearrangement joins TRBV7-9 to TRBJ2-3, with 11 bases identical to TRBD2. Per the germline V gene, CDR1 is SEHNR and CDR2 is FQNEAQ (reference sequence). V lost 4 bases, J lost 2 bases, and 5 bases stayed unmatched. There are 16 residues in the CDR3. CDR3 DNA sequence: TGTGCCAGCAGCTCTCTAGCGGGAGGAGTCACAGATACGCAGTATTTT. Translating it yields CASSSLAGGVTDTQYF.

A word on this clonotype: A much bigger clone sits one base away, suggesting this may be a read error. The CDR3 loop reads CASTDSVDYNEQYF. The CDR3 coding sequence is TGTGCCAGCACCGACTCTGTCGACTACAATGAGCAGTACTTC. This chain links TRBV12-3 or TRBV12-4 with TRBJ2-1, with TRBD2 as a possible D gene (5 bases). Matching the DNA end better, TRBJ2-7 makes the J call doubtful. There are 14 residues in the CDR3.

The chain combines TRBV20-1 with TRBJ1-1, with D possibly being TRBD1 (6 bases). V was clipped by 7 bases and J by 0 bases, with 6 bases between them. Germline-derived CDR1 and CDR2 are DFQATT and SNEGSKA (reference sequence). The CDR3 totals 11 residues. The CDR3 region is CSGQVNTEAFF. DNA for the CDR3: TGCAGTGGACAGGTGAACACTGAAGCTTTCTTT.

The rearrangement links TRBV29-1 to TRBJ1-2; 8 bases agree with TRBD1. J was trimmed by 0 bases and V by 2 bases; bases with no gene match: 20. The CDR3 spans 20 residues. In germline, CDR1 is SQVTM, CDR2 ANQGSEA. CDR3 sequence reads: CSVERGIAGTGSPSNYGYTF. In DNA, the CDR3 is TGCAGCGTTGAAAGGGGTATCGCCGGGACAGGAAGCCCCTCTAACTATGGCTACACCTTC.

The V and J genes are TRBV11-2 and TRBJ2-2, with D uncertain. Trimming left V 3 bases short and J 4 bases short, with 6 bases between. The germline V gene has CDR1 SGHAT and CDR2 FQNNGV. The CDR3 sequence is 13 residues long. CDR3 in DNA: TGTGCCAGCAGCTTCCCTAGCACCGGGGAGCTGTTTTTT. Amino acid sequence: CASSFPSTGELFF.

The chain recombines TRBV11-2 with TRBJ2-5, with 10 bases lining up with TRBD2. The V gene end was trimmed by 4 bases and the J gene end by 2 bases; junction bases not matched to a gene: 13. Per the germline V gene, CDR1 is SGHAT and CDR2 is FQNNGV. The CDR3 is 18 amino acids. CDR3 nucleotide sequence: TGTGCCAGCAGCTCCTCACGGACTAGCGGATTGAAACAAGAGACCCAGTACTTC. It codes for CASSSSRTSGLKQETQYF.

The sample holds a few counts of this clonotype. The V and J genes are TRBV15 and TRBJ2-1; D uncertain. Germline V lookup: CDR1 LNHNV, CDR2 YYDKDF (reference sequence). The CDR3 covers 14 residues. Deletions cut 6 bases from V and 0 bases from J, with 9 bases between. This CDR3 reads CATSVRSSYNEQFF. The CDR3 DNA is TGTGCCACCAGTGTGAGGAGCTCCTACAATGAGCAGTTCTTC.

The sample holds a few counts of this clonotype. The rearrangement uses TRBV3-1 and TRBJ1-1, with D maybe TRBD1 (6 bases). In germline, CDR1 is LGHDT, CDR2 YNNKEL (reference sequence). The germline V and J ends were trimmed by 1 base and 1 base, with 7 bases remaining between them. The CDR3 length is 14 residues. The CDR3 reads CASSQGTANTEAFF. The DNA of the CDR3 is TGTGCCAGCAGCCAAGGGACAGCGAACACTGAAGCTTTCTTT.

V is TRBV5-6 and J is TRBJ2-1; possible D gene TRBD1, 6 bases. V lost 2 bases, J lost 3 bases, and 12 bases lay in between. The CDR3 has 15 amino acids. Germline CDR1 and CDR2: SGHDT and YYEEEE. This CDR3 is CASSFPGGGYNEQFF. The DNA for the CDR3 is TGTGCCAGCAGCTTCCCTGGGGGCGGCTACAATGAGCAGTTCTTC.

V and J are TRBV7-2 and TRBJ1-6; possible D gene TRBD1, 5 bases. Germline V lookup: CDR1 SGHTA, CDR2 FQGNSA. V gave up 3 bases and J gave up 3 bases, with 12 bases separating them. CDR3 size: 16 residues. The CDR3 sequence is CASSLQGAFYNSPLHF. The CDR3 region has the DNA TGTGCCAGCAGCTTGCAGGGTGCCTTCTATAATTCACCCCTCCACTTT. The full variable domain, in which reference TRBV7-2 and TRBJ1-6 provide the parts outside the CDR3, is GAGVSQSPSNKVTEKGKDVELRCDPISGHTALYWYRQSLGQGLEFLIYFQGNSAPDKSGLPSDRFSAERTGGSVSTLTIQRTQQEDSAVYLCASSLQGAFYNSPLHFGNGTRLTVT.

The chain carries TRBV12-3 or TRBV12-4 and TRBJ1-5; no firm D call. With 7 bases removed from V and 6 bases from J, the gap between germline ends came to 10 bases. CDR3 length: 12 residues. The CDR3 loop reads CASTLHPQPQHF. The CDR3 DNA follows: TGTGCCAGCACCCTTCATCCTCAGCCCCAGCATTTT.

The chain uses TRBV7-9 and TRBJ2-7; 7 bases fit TRBD1. Per the germline V gene, CDR1 is SEHNR and CDR2 is FQNEAQ (reference sequence). Trimming cost V 4 bases and J 2 bases; bases outside gene matches: 8. CDR3 length: 15 residues. CDR3 nucleotide sequence: TGTGCCAGCAGCTCAGCCGGGACAGTAGCCTACGAGCAGTACTTC. Its translation is CASSSAGTVAYEQYF.

This chain connects TRBV4-3 to TRBJ2-7; no reliable D call. Germline V lookup: CDR1 LGHNA, CDR2 YSLEER. V dropped 1 base and J dropped 3 bases, with 13 bases sitting between them. This CDR3 spans 15 amino acids. The CDR3 protein is CASSQVAQADYEQYF. The CDR3 nucleotides read TGCGCCAGCAGCCAAGTAGCCCAGGCAGACTACGAGCAGTACTTC.

The V call is TRBV27, the J call TRBJ1-1; possibly TRBD1 for D (6 bases). Deletions cut 5 bases from V and 6 bases from J, with 13 bases between. Germline values: CDR1 MNHEY, CDR2 SMNVEV (reference sequence). The CDR3 sequence is 13 residues long. CDR3 amino acids: CASSVEQGSEAFF. CDR3 in DNA: TGTGCCAGCAGTGTCGAACAGGGTTCTGAAGCTTTCTTT.

The chain joins TRBV29-1 to TRBJ2-7; tentatively, D is TRBD2 (5 bases). The CDR3 spans 14 residues. Trimming stripped 7 bases from V and 6 bases from J, with 22 bases between. The germline CDR1 and CDR2 sequences are SQVTM and ANQGSEA. In nucleotides, the CDR3 is TGCAGCGAGGAAGCGGCACTCCCGGGATCCGAGCAGTACTTC. This sequence encodes CSEEAALPGSEQYF.

The chain combines TRBV4-3 with TRBJ1-1; no reliable D call. Between the trimmed V and J ends, which lost 0 bases and 4 bases, there was a span of 12 bases. This CDR3 contains 15 residues. In germline, CDR1 is LGHNA, CDR2 YSLEER. The CDR3 loop is CASSQEIGWVTEAFF. CDR3 sequence (DNA): TGCGCCAGCAGCCAAGAGATTGGTTGGGTCACTGAAGCTTTCTTT.

The chain combines TRBV5-1 with TRBJ1-6; D gene ambiguous. Germline loops: CDR1 SGHRS, CDR2 YFSETQ. CDR3 length equals 16 residues. V lost 0 bases to trimming and J lost 7 bases, with 14 bases between them. The CDR3 DNA is TGCGCCAGCAGCTTGGCAGGCGGCGGAGGAAATTCACCCCTCCACTTT. Its translation is CASSLAGGGGNSPLHF.

The CDR3 sequence is CAISDQLGSYEQFF. CDR3 nucleotides: TGTGCCATCAGTGACCAGCTGGGGTCCTACGAGCAGTTCTTC. V is TRBV10-3 and J is TRBJ2-7; D not resolved. The DNA end is more similar to TRBJ2-1, so the J call may be wrong. This CDR3 has 14 amino acids. The germline CDR1 and CDR2 sequences are ENHRY and SYGVKD.